This entry concerns a single T cell receptor (beta chain). The data were taken from a study of T cells after yellow fever vaccination. On the study more broadly: Low-cell-number fractions were prepared with SMART-Seq v4 Ultra Low Input. Study outcomes and limitations: It was the secondary response that reached its peak faster, day 5 versus 15, but it was weaker.

In germline, CDR1 is LGHNA, CDR2 YNFKEQ. The CDR3 runs 14 residues. J was trimmed by 1 base and V by 3 bases; bases with no gene match: 2. MiXCR, applied by TCRdb to the 5' RACE reads, yields one record per CDR3 protein. The sample shows about 96,000 distinct CDR3 sequences, roughly 8.2% of them seen only once. Sequenced here: CD8+ T cells not binding an NS4B(214-222) dextramer, sorted from PBMCs, sampled roughly 14 days after the first yellow fever vaccination. The receptor was isolated from a man younger than 35 who received the YFV17D yellow fever vaccine. The rearrangement joins TRBV4-2 to TRBJ1-1; 7 nucleotides match TRBD1. CDR3 nucleotides: TGTGCCAGCAGCCATAGGACAGGGAACACTGAAGCTTTCTTT. This translates into CASSHRTGNTEAFF.